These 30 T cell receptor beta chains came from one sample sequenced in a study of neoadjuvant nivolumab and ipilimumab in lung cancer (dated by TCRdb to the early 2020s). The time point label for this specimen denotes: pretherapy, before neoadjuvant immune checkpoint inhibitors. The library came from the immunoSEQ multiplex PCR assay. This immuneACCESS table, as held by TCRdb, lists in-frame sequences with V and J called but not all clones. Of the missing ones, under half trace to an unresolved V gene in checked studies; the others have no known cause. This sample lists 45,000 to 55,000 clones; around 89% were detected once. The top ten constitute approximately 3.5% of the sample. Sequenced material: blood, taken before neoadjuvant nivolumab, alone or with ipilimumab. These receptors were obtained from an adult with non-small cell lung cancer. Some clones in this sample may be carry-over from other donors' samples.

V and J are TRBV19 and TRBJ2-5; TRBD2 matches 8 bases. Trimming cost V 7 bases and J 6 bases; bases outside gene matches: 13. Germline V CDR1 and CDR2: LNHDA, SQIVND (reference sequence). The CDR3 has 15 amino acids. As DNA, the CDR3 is TGTGCCAGTACCCAAGGAGCGGGAGTTGGAAAGACCCAGTACTTC. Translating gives CASTQGAGVGKTQYF.

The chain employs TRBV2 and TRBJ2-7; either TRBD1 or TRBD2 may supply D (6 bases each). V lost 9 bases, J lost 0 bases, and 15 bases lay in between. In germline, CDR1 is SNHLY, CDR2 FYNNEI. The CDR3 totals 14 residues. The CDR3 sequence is CASRPGAPSYEQYF. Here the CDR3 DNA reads TGTGCCAGTCGGCCGGGGGCTCCCTCCTACGAGCAGTACTTC.

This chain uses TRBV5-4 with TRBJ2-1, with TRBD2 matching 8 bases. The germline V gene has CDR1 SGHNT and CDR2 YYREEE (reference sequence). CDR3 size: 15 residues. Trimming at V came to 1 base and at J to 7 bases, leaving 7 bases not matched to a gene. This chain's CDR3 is CASSLIGRAGNEQFF. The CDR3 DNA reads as TGTGCCAGCAGCTTGATCGGGAGGGCCGGGAATGAGCAGTTCTTC.

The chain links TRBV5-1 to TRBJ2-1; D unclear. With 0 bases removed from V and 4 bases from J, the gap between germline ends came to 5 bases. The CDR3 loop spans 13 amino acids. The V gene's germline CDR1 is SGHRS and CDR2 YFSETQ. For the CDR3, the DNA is TGCGCCAGCAGCTTGGTTAGATACAATGAGCAGTTCTTC. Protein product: CASSLVRYNEQFF.

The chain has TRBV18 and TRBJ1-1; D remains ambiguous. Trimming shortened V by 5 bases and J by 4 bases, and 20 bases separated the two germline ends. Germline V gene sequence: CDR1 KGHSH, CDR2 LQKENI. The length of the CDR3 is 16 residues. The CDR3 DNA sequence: TGTGCCAGCTCATCGATTCGAACCCAATGGAGCACTGAAGCTTTCTTT. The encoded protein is CASSSIRTQWSTEAFF. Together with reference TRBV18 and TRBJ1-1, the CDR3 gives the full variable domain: NAGVMQNPRHLVRRRGQEARLRCSPMKGHSHVYWYRQLPEEGLKFMVYLQKENIIDESGMPKERFSAEFPKEGPSILRIQQVVRGDSAAYFCASSSIRTQWSTEAFFGQGTRLTVV.

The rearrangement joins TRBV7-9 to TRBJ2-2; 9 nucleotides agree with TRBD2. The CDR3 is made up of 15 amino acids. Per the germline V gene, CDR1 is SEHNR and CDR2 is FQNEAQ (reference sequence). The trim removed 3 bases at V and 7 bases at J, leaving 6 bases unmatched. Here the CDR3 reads CASSFAGGPDGELFF. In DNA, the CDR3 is TGTGCCAGCAGCTTTGCGGGAGGGCCCGACGGGGAGCTGTTTTTT.

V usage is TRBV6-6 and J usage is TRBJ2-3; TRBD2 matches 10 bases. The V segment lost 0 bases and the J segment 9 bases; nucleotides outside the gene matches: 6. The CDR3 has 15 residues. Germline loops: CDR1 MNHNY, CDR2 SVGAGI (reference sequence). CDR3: CASSYSNQLAGTQYF. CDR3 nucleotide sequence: TGTGCCAGCAGTTACTCGAATCAACTAGCGGGAACGCAGTATTTT.

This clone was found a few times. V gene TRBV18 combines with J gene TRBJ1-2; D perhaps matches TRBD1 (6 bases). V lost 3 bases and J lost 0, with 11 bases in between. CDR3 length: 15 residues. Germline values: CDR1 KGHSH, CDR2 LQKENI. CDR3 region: CASSPQGPANYGYTF. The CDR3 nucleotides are TGTGCCAGCTCACCCCAGGGGCCAGCTAACTATGGCTACACCTTC.

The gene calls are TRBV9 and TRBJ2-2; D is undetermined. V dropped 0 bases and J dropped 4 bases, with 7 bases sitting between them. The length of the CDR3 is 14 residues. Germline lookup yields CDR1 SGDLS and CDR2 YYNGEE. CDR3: CASSVGRVTGELFF. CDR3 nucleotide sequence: TGTGCCAGCAGCGTAGGACGCGTCACCGGGGAGCTGTTTTTT.

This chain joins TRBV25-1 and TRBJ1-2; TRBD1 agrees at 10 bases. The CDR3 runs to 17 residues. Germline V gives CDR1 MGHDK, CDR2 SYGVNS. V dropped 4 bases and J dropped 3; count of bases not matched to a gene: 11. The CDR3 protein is CASSGVPGQGRDYGYTF. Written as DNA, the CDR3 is TGTGCCAGCAGTGGCGTCCCGGGACAGGGGAGGGACTATGGCTACACCTTC.

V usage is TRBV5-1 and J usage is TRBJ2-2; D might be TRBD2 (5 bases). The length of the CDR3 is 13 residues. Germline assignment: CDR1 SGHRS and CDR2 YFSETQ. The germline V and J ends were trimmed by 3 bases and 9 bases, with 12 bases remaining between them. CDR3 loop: CASSSSTRRELFF. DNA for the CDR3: TGCGCCAGCAGCTCTTCTACTAGAAGGGAGCTGTTTTTT.

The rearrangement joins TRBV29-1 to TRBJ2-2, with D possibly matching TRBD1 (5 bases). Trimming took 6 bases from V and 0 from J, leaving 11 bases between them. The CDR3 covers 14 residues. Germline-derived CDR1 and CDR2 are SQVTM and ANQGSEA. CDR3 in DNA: TGCAGCGTCTCAGGGATTCCGAACACCGGGGAGCTGTTTTTT. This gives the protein CSVSGIPNTGELFF.

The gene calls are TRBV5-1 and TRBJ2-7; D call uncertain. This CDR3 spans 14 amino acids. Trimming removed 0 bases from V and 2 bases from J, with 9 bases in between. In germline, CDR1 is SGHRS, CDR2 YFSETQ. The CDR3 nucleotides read TGCGCCAGCAGCTTGGAGAGCACTCCCTACGAGCAGTACTTC. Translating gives CASSLESTPYEQYF.

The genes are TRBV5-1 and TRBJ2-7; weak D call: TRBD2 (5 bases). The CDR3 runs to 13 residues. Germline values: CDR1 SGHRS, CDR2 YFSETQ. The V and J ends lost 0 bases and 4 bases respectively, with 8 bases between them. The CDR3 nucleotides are TGCGCCAGCAGCTTGGAGGGAGTTTACGAGCAGTACTTC. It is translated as CASSLEGVYEQYF. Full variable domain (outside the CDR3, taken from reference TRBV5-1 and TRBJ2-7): KAGVTQTPRYLIKTRGQQVTLSCSPISGHRSVSWYQQTPGQGLQFLFEYFSETQRNKGNFPGRFSGRQFSNSRSEMNVSTLELGDSALYLCASSLEGVYEQYFGPGTRLTVT.

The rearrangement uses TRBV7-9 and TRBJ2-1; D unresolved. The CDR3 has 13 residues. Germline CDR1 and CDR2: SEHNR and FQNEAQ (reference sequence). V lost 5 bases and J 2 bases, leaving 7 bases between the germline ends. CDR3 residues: CASSGRTYNEQFF. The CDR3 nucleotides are TGTGCCAGCAGCGGTAGGACCTACAATGAGCAGTTCTTC.

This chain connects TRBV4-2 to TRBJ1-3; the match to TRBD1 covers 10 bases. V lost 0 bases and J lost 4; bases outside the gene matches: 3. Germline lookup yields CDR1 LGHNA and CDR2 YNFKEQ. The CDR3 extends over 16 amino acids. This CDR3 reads CASSQEGTGAGNTIYF. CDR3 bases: TGTGCCAGCAGCCAAGAAGGGACAGGGGCCGGAAACACCATATATTTT.

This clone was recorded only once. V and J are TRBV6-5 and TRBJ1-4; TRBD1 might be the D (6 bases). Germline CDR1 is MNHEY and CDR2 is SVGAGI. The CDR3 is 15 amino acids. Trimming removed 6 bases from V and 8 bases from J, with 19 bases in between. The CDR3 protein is CASRRQVTDGEKLFF. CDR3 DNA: TGTGCCAGCAGGCGACAGGTCACCGATGGAGAAAAACTGTTTTTT.

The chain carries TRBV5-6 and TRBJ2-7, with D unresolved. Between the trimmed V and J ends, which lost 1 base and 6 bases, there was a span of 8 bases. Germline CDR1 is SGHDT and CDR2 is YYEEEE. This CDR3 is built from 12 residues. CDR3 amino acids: CASSLYTSEQYF. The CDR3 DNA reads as TGTGCCAGCAGCTTGTATACCTCCGAGCAGTACTTC.

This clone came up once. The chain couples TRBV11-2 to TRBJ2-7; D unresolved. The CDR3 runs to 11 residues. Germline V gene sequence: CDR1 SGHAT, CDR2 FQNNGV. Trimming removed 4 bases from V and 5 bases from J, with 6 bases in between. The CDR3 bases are TGTGCCAGCAGCTCTTCCAACGAGCAGTACTTC. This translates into CASSSSNEQYF.

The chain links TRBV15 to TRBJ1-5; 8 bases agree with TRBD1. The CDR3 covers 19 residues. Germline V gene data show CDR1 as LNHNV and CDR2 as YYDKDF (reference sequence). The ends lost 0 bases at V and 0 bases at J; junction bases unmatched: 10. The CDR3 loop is CATSRDFRTGPYSNQPQHF. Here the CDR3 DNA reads TGTGCCACCAGCAGAGATTTCCGGACAGGGCCATATAGCAATCAGCCCCAGCATTTT.

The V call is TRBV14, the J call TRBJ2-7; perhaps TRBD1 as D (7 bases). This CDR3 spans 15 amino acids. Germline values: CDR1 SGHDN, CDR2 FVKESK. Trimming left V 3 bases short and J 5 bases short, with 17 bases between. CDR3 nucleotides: TGTGCCAGCAGCCACCTGACAGGGAGGTGGAACGAGCAGTACTTC. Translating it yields CASSHLTGRWNEQYF.

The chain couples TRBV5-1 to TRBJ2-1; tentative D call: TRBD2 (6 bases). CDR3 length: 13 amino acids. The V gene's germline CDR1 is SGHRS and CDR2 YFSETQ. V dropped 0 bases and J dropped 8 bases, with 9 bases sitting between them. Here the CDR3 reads CASSLGGEDEQFF. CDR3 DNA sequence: TGCGCCAGCAGCTTGGGAGGGGAGGATGAGCAGTTCTTC.

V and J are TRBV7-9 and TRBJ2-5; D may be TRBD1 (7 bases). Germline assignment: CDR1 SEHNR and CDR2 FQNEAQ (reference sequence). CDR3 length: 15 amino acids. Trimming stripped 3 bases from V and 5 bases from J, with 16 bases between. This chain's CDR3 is CASSLEGAGGETQYF. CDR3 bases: TGTGCCAGCAGCTTGGAAGGGGCAGGGGGGGAGACCCAGTACTTC.

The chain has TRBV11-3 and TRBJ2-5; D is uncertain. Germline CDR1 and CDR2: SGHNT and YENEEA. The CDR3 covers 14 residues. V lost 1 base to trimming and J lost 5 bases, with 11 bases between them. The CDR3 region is CASSLGGSMETQYF. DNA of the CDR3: TGTGCCAGCAGCTTAGGAGGTTCAATGGAGACCCAGTACTTC.

CDR3 region: CAWSVLSDTQYF. The CDR3 bases are TGTGCCTGGAGTGTTCTATCAGATACGCAGTATTTT. The J gene is TRBJ2-3, the V gene TRBV30; D gene uncertain. The CDR3 is 12 residues long. The germline V gene encodes CDR1 GTSNPN and CDR2 SVGIG (reference sequence). Deletions cut 0 bases from V and 4 bases from J, with 5 bases between.

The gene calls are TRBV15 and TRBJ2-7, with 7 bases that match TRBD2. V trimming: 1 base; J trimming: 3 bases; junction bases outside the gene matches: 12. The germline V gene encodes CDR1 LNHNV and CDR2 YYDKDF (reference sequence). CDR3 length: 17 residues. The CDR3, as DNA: TGTGCCACCAGCAGAGTTGGTTTGGGCGGGAGTTTCTACGAGCAGTACTTC. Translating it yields CATSRVGLGGSFYEQYF.

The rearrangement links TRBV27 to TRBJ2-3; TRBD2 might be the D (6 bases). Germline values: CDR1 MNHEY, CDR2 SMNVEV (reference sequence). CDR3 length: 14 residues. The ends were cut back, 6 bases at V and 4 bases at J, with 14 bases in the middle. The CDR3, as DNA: TGTGCCAGCAGCCGACTAGGCAGGCCAGATACGCAGTATTTT. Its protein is CASSRLGRPDTQYF.

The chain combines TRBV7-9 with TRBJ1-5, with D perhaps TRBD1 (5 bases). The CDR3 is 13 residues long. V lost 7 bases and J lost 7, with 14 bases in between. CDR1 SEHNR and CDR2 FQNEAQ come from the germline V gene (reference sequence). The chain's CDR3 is CASTLGGGQPQHF. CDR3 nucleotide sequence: TGTGCCAGCACCCTGGGGGGAGGGCAGCCCCAGCATTTT.

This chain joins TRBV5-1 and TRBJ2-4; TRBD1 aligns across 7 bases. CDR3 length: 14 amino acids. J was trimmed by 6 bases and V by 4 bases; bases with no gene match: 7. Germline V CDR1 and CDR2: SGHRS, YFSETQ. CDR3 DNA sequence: TGCGCCAGCAGCACAGGGACAGTGAGAAACATTCAGTACTTC. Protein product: CASSTGTVRNIQYF.

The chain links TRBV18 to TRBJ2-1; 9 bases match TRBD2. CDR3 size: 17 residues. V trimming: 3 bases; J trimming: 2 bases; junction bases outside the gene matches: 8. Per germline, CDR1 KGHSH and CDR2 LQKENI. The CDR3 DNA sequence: TGTGCCAGCTCACCGCAAATAGCGGGAGCCACCTACAATGAGCAGTTCTTC. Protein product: CASSPQIAGATYNEQFF.